The clone carrying this T cell receptor (beta chain) has just a few counts. Its target is unknown. Some clones are missing from TCRdb's copy, which holds only in-frame ones; the method was immunoSEQ multiplex PCR. The table lists 1,500 to 2,000 clones, 20% to 30% of them singletons, with roughly 25% in the top ten. Trimming at V came to 7 bases and at J to 8 bases, leaving 9 bases not matched to a gene. CDR3 size: 15 residues. Germline assignment: CDR1 SGHNT and CDR2 YENEEA. The data are from a study of T cells in localized non-small cell lung cancer. Overall study results and limits: Prolonged overall survival went with higher T cell density in the blood.

Here the sequenced sample was normal lung tissue next to the tumor, taken before any cancer treatment. The origin of this receptor is a male donor at least 60 years old with stage II lung adenocarcinoma. V usage is TRBV11-3 and J usage is TRBJ2-1; the match to TRBD2 covers 12 bases. This chain's CDR3 is CASTIGLAGSYEQFF. The CDR3 coding sequence is TGTGCCAGCACCATTGGACTAGCGGGATCCTATGAGCAGTTCTTC.